The 5 T cell receptor beta chains in this list originate from one sample, sequenced in a study of T cell responses to AZD1222 COVID-19 vaccine (dated by TCRdb to the early 2020s). Library preparation employed the immunoSEQ multiplex PCR assay. Not all clones reach the TCRdb copy of this immuneACCESS table, which keeps in-frame sequences only. Checked studies attribute under half of the gap to unresolved V genes and leave the rest unexplained. The sample table records 95,000 to 150,000 clones; roughly 88% of these occur just once. Of the sample, 4% to 5.5% is held by the ten largest clones. This sample's time point label indicates: baseline before first vaccination. The source was peripheral blood, collected on day 0 of AZD1222 vaccination. The receptor source for this set is an adult in good health.

The V gene is TRBV4-1, the J gene TRBJ2-2, with D perhaps TRBD1 (5 bases). The CDR3 is made up of 18 amino acids. Germline assignment: CDR1 MGHRA and CDR2 YSYEKL. V lost 0 bases, J lost 0 bases, and 14 bases lay in between. CDR3 amino acids: CASSQDLNRPTNTGELFF. CDR3 in DNA: TGCGCCAGCAGCCAAGATTTAAACAGGCCCACGAACACCGGGGAGCTGTTTTTT.

The chain combines TRBV5-4 with TRBJ2-5, with D possibly TRBD2 on 5 matching bases. Germline V gene data show CDR1 as SGHNT and CDR2 as YYREEE (reference sequence). The CDR3 consists of 13 residues. Between the trimmed V and J ends, which lost 4 bases and 1 base, there was a span of 8 bases. The CDR3 nucleotides read TGTGCCAGCAGCCCCCGGGGCCAAGAGACCCAGTACTTC. Protein: CASSPRGQETQYF.

This clone was detected once. The rearrangement uses TRBV4-2 and TRBJ1-1; 7 positions match TRBD1. This CDR3 comprises 12 residues. Germline-derived CDR1 and CDR2 are LGHNA and YNFKEQ. CDR3 region: CAARGVNTEAFF. The CDR3 DNA follows: TGTGCAGCCAGGGGGGTGAACACTGAAGCTTTCTTT.

J is TRBJ1-1 and V is TRBV6-2 or TRBV6-3; D remains ambiguous. This CDR3 contains 15 residues. CDR1 and CDR2 (germline): MNHEY, SVGEGT. V lost 2 bases, J lost 1 base, and 11 bases lay in between. The CDR3 nucleotides are TGTGCCAGCAGTTACCCGACGGCCGGGAACACTGAAGCTTTCTTT. It yields the protein CASSYPTAGNTEAFF.

This chain links TRBV7-9 with TRBJ1-4; no reliable D call. The germline V gene encodes CDR1 SEHNR and CDR2 FQNEAQ (reference sequence). The CDR3 consists of 15 residues. V was trimmed by 4 bases and J by 0 bases, leaving 9 bases between them. The chain's CDR3 is CASSSRVATNEKLFF. Written as DNA, the CDR3 is TGTGCCAGCAGCTCCCGGGTTGCAACTAATGAAAAACTGTTTTTT. The full variable domain, in which reference TRBV7-9 and TRBJ1-4 provide the parts outside the CDR3, is DTGVSQNPRHKITKRGQNVTFRCDPISEHNRLYWYRQTLGQGPEFLTYFQNEAQLEKSRLLSDRFSAERPKGSFSTLEIQRTEQGDSAMYLCASSSRVATNEKLFFGSGTQLSVL.